One and the same sample provided the 5 T cell receptor beta chains below, sequenced in a study of sequential checkpoint blockade in melanoma. The repertoire was sequenced with immunoSEQ multiplex PCR; TCRdb's copy has only in-frame clones and lacks some. The sample shows under 9,500 clones, roughly three fifths of them seen only once. As to treatment: randomized to nivolumab then ipilimumab (arm A) or the reverse (arm B). The source was CD8+ T cells sorted from blood (inferred from file names), collected from a patient given nivolumab and ipilimumab in sequence. The receptors were gathered from a human donor with melanoma.

The V gene is TRBV9, the J gene TRBJ1-5; no definite D call. V gave up 0 bases and J gave up 6 bases, with 7 bases separating them. This CDR3 comprises 13 residues. Per germline, CDR1 SGDLS and CDR2 YYNGEE. In nucleotides, the CDR3 is TGTGCCAGCAGCGTAGGTGGGAGTCAGCCCCAGCATTTT. It translates to CASSVGGSQPQHF.

This rearrangement joins TRBV15 to TRBJ1-1; 9 nucleotides agree with TRBD1. The junction had 14 bases not matched to a gene; V was cut back by 5 bases and J by 4 bases. Looked up from germline, CDR1 is LNHNV and CDR2 is YYDKDF (reference sequence). The CDR3 spans 17 residues. The CDR3 DNA follows: TGTGCCACCAGCCAGGGACAGGGAAAGGGGCGTGGCACTGAAGCTTTCTTT. Translating it yields CATSQGQGKGRGTEAFF.

This clone has more than one count but fewer than ten. This sequence joins TRBV6-1 and TRBJ1-2; D may be TRBD1 (6 bases). CDR3 size: 11 residues. The germline V gene encodes CDR1 MNHNS and CDR2 SASEGT. Trimming pared 10 bases from V and 6 bases from J, leaving 12 bases between. CDR3 coding DNA: TGTGCCACCGACCAGGGGAATGGCTACACCTTC. Its translation: CATDQGNGYTF.

This chain links TRBV28 with TRBJ2-1; TRBD2 matches at 13 bases. The junction had 2 bases not matched to a gene; V was cut back by 5 bases and J by 4 bases. CDR3 size: 15 residues. Germline CDR1 and CDR2: MDHEN and SYDVKM. The CDR3 DNA sequence: TGTGCCAGCAGTGGACTAGCGGGAGAGTACAATGAGCAGTTCTTC. It yields the protein CASSGLAGEYNEQFF. Supplemented by reference TRBV28 and TRBJ2-1, the full variable domain reads DVKVTQSSRYLVKRTGEKVFLECVQDMDHENMFWYRQDPGLGLRLIYFSYDVKMKEKGDIPEGYSVSREKKERFSLILESASTNQTSMYLCASSGLAGEYNEQFFGPGTRLTVL.

The rearrangement uses TRBV29-1 and TRBJ2-7; the match to TRBD1 covers 7 bases. Trimming took 3 bases from V and 2 from J; bases not matched to a gene: 7. The CDR3 loop spans 14 amino acids. Germline lookup yields CDR1 SQVTM and CDR2 ANQGSEA. The CDR3 DNA sequence: TGCAGCGTTGAGAGGACAGGTGCGACCTACGAGCAGTACTTC. Its translation: CSVERTGATYEQYF.